The clone carrying this TCR beta chain was detected a few times. V gave up 5 bases and J gave up 0 bases, with 14 bases separating them. The germline gives CDR1 MDHEN, CDR2 SYDVKM. The CDR3 runs to 16 residues. The data belong to a study of read filtering for tumor transcriptome and immune sequencing. Whole-study context: Mean patient age was 65.9 years, range about 47 to 90; 16 to 20 male, over twelve female. By R-ISS, stages I, II and III held around 8, 15 and 7 patients. RNA-seq yielded only about 80 to 1,400 TCR reads, IR-seq about 3.5 to 10.27 million.

This library used approximately 0.4 ug RNA and molecular barcoded adaptors spanning alpha/delta and beta/gamma chains. In TCRdb, the reads were re-called with MiXCR into one record per CDR3 protein. The table includes 40,000 or so distinct CDR3 sequences, 12% to 15% detected once. The V gene is TRBV28, the J gene TRBJ2-1; D possibly corresponds to TRBD1 (6 bases). The receptor was isolated from a donor aged 40 or older with multiple myeloma. Sequences were obtained from a population of CD138-negative cells sorted from bone marrow. The CDR3 DNA is TGTGCCAGCAGTAGATTAATAGGGGGCTCCTACAATGAGCAGTTCTTC. This sequence encodes CASSRLIGGSYNEQFF. Combining the CDR3 with reference TRBV28 and TRBJ2-1 gives the whole variable domain DVKVTQSSRYLVKRTGEKVFLECVQDMDHENMFWYRQDPGLGLRLIYFSYDVKMKEKGDIPEGYSVSREKKERFSLILESASTNQTSMYLCASSRLIGGSYNEQFFGPGTRLTVL.